This TCR beta chain was identified in a study of blood T cell repertoires in COVID-19. Background on the study: The United States, Italy and Spain provided the acute and convalescent COVID-19 samples. PBMCs, B-cell-depleted T cells, or T cells provided the cDNA or gDNA that made up the material.

Per the study methods: Using reference gene primer amplification, nucleated cell counts were estimated. The method was immunoSEQ multiplex PCR; TCRdb's version includes in-frame clones alone and lacks a portion of them. Clonal size and the V and J genes are those of that table, whereas D and trimming came from the DNA. This table holds approximately 280,000 clones, approximately 83% found once. The CDR3 has 16 amino acids. Germline values: CDR1 SGHTS, CDR2 YDEGEE. Trimming cost V 3 bases and J 2 bases, with 17 bases left between them. The source of this sequence is a woman in her 70s with acute or convalescent COVID-19. Sequencing input: peripheral blood. The genes are TRBV5-8 and TRBJ1-2; D possibly corresponds to TRBD1 (5 bases). CDR3 nucleotide sequence: TGTGCCAGCAGCTGGGGCCCTGGCAGGCGCAACTATGGCTACACCTTC. Translation: CASSWGPGRRNYGYTF.